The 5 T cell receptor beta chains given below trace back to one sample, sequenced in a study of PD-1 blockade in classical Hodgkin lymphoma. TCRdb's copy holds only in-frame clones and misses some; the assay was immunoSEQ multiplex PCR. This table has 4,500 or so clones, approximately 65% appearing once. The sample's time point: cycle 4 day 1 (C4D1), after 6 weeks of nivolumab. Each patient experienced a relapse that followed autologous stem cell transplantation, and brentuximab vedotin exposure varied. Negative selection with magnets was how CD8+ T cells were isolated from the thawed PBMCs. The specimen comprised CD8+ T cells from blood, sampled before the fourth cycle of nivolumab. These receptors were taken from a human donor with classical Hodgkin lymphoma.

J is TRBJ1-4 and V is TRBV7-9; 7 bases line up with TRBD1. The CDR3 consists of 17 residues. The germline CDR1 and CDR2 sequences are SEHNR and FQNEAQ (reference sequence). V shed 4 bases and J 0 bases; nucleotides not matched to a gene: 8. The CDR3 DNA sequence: TGTGCCAGCAGCTACCGGACAGGTCGATCAACTAATGAAAAACTGTTTTTT. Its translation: CASSYRTGRSTNEKLFF.

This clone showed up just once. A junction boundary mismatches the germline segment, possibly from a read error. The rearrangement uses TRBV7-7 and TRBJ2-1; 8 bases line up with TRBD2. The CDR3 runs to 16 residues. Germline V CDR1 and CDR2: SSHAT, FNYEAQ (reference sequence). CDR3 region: CASSLGPSGGSNEQFF. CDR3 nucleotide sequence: TGTGCTAGCAGCTTAGGTCCCAGCGGGGGTTCCAATGAGCAGTTCTTC. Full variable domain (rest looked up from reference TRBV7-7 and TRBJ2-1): GAGVSQSPRYKVTKRGQDVTLRCDPISSHATLYWYQQALGQGPEFLTYFNYEAQPDKSGLPSDRFSAERPEGSISTLTIQRTEQRDSAMYRCASSLGPSGGSNEQFFGPGTRLTVL.

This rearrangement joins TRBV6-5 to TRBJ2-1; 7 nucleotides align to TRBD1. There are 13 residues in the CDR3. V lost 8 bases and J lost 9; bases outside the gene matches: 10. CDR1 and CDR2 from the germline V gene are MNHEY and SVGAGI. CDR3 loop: CASAWTGRGEQFF. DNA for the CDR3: TGTGCCAGCGCCTGGACAGGCCGAGGTGAGCAGTTCTTC.

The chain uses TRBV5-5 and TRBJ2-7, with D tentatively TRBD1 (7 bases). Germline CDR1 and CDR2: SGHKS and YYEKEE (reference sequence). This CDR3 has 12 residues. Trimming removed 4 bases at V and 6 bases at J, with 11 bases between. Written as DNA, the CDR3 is TGTGCCAGCAGCCTGCAGGGGGGCGAGCAGTACTTC. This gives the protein CASSLQGGEQYF.

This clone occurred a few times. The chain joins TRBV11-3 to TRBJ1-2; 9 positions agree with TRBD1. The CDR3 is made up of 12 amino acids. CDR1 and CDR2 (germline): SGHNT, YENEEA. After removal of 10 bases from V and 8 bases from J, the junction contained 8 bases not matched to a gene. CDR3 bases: TGTGCCATCCCGTACAGGGGGCACGGCTACACCTTC. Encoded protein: CAIPYRGHGYTF.